Below are 30 T cell receptor beta chains sequenced from a single sample in a study of T-cell memory formation after mild COVID-19. TCRdb analysed the 5' RACE reads with MiXCR anew, one entry per CDR3 protein. The table includes hundreds of thousands of distinct CDR3 sequences, approximately 15% detected once. The sequenced material came from PBMCs or a T cell subset sorted from them (not recorded which). The receptors here all came from a man in his late teens or twenties who had mild COVID-19 (a few samples of this study predate the infection). Cell type and time point are not known.

This clonotype was seen a few times. The chain links TRBV6-5 to TRBJ1-6; possible D gene TRBD1, 6 bases. The CDR3 loop spans 14 amino acids. The V end lost 5 bases, the J end lost 12 bases, and 17 bases lay between the germline ends. Germline V gives CDR1 MNHEY, CDR2 SVGAGI. CDR3 region: CASSTGTTRKPLHF. Here the CDR3 DNA reads TGTGCCAGCAGTACCGGGACAACTAGGAAACCCCTCCACTTT.

This clonotype came up a few times. Here the CDR3 reads CASVTWTETYEQYV. For the CDR3, the DNA is TGTGCCAGCGTAACCTGGACTGAAACCTACGAGCAGTACGTC. The V and J genes are TRBV6-2 or TRBV6-3 and TRBJ2-7; D may be TRBD2 (5 bases). V shed 8 bases and J shed 2 bases, with 16 bases lying between them. In germline, CDR1 is MNHEY, CDR2 SVGEGT. The CDR3 is 14 residues long.

This clonotype was counted between two and nine times. This chain uses TRBV14 with TRBJ2-3; 8 bases are a match to TRBD1. Germline CDR1 reads SGHDN; CDR2 reads FVKESK. V dropped 0 bases and J dropped 5; count of bases not matched to a gene: 4. This CDR3 is built from 15 residues. The CDR3 sequence is CASSQDGGTGDTQYF. CDR3 in DNA: TGTGCCAGCAGCCAAGATGGCGGGACAGGAGATACGCAGTATTTT.

In this sample, this clonotype turned up many times. The DNA for the CDR3 is TGTGCCACCAGTGCCCGGGGGTTTAAGAATGAGCAGTTCTTC. It translates to CATSARGFKNEQFF. V is TRBV24-1 and J is TRBJ2-1; TRBD2 might be the D (6 bases). V was clipped by 5 bases and J by 7 bases, with 14 bases between them. In germline, CDR1 is KGHDR, CDR2 SFDVKD. This CDR3 is 14 amino acids long.

This clonotype was seen ten or more times. The chain has TRBV5-1 and TRBJ2-1; D is undetermined. V was cut by 0 bases and J by 5 bases, with 6 bases left in between. This CDR3 contains 13 residues. Germline V CDR1 and CDR2: SGHRS, YFSETQ. The CDR3 reads CASSLVSHNEQFF. The DNA for the CDR3 is TGCGCCAGCAGCTTGGTGTCCCACAATGAGCAGTTCTTC. The full variable domain, its missing parts supplied by reference TRBV5-1 and TRBJ2-1, is KAGVTQTPRYLIKTRGQQVTLSCSPISGHRSVSWYQQTPGQGLQFLFEYFSETQRNKGNFPGRFSGRQFSNSRSEMNVSTLELGDSALYLCASSLVSHNEQFFGPGTRLTVL.

In its sample, this clonotype was seen a few times. V usage is TRBV20-1 and J usage is TRBJ1-4; 8 bases map to TRBD1. V shed 6 bases, J shed 8 bases, and the junction held 5 bases outside the gene matches. Germline CDR1 reads DFQATT; CDR2 reads SNEGSKA (reference sequence). The CDR3 has 12 residues. The CDR3 sequence is CSASQGGEKLFF. The CDR3, as DNA: TGCAGTGCGTCACAGGGGGGAGAAAAACTGTTTTTT.

This clonotype was counted at least ten times. This CDR3 reads CSARTPSGGHYNEQFF. The CDR3 coding sequence is TGCAGTGCTAGGACCCCTAGCGGGGGCCACTACAATGAGCAGTTCTTC. This chain uses TRBV20-1 with TRBJ2-1, with TRBD2 matching 10 bases. CDR1 and CDR2 from the germline V gene are DFQATT and SNEGSKA (reference sequence). J was trimmed by 3 bases and V by 3 bases; bases with no gene match: 8. This CDR3 region has 16 residues.

This chain connects TRBV12-3 or TRBV12-4 to TRBJ2-5; 9 positions match TRBD2. This CDR3 has 14 amino acids. The V gene end was trimmed by 6 bases and the J gene end by 9 bases; junction bases not matched to a gene: 11. The CDR3 coding sequence is TGTGCCAGCAGACTAGCGGGCGGACCTAGGGCCCAGTACTTC. It encodes CASRLAGGPRAQYF.

The chain recombines TRBV5-5 with TRBJ2-3; 10 bases agree with TRBD1. The J segment lost 4 bases and the V segment lost 3 bases, leaving 8 bases of the junction unmatched. The CDR3 is made up of 16 amino acids. From germline, CDR1 is SGHKS and CDR2 YYEKEE (reference sequence). This chain's CDR3 is CASSWGTGVFADTQYF. CDR3 sequence (DNA): TGTGCCAGCAGCTGGGGGACAGGGGTTTTCGCAGATACGCAGTATTTT.

The chain links TRBV4-1 to TRBJ2-5; D not resolved. Between the trimmed V and J ends, which lost 0 bases and 5 bases, there was a span of 10 bases. The CDR3 has 14 amino acids. Germline loops: CDR1 MGHRA, CDR2 YSYEKL. CDR3 loop: CASSQEGTVETQYF. The DNA of the CDR3 is TGCGCCAGCAGCCAAGAGGGAACGGTTGAGACCCAGTACTTC.

The chain recombines TRBV5-5 with TRBJ1-5; 7 nucleotides align to TRBD1. This CDR3 region has 14 residues. CDR1 is SGHKS and CDR2 is YYEKEE in the germline V gene (reference sequence). The V gene end was trimmed by 5 bases and the J gene end by 7 bases; junction bases not matched to a gene: 9. The chain's CDR3 is CASRRDSWEQPQHF. CDR3 DNA sequence: TGTGCCAGCAGAAGGGACAGCTGGGAGCAGCCCCAGCATTTT. Looking up the rest from reference TRBV5-5 and TRBJ1-5 gives the full variable domain: DAGVTQSPTHLIKTRGQQVTLRCSPISGHKSVSWYQQVLGQGPQFIFQYYEKEERGRGNFPDRFSARQFPNYSSELNVNALLLGDSALYLCASRRDSWEQPQHFGDGTRLSIL.

This clonotype was found many times. V is TRBV24-1 and J is TRBJ2-1; weak D call: TRBD1 (7 bases). In germline, CDR1 is KGHDR, CDR2 SFDVKD. Between the trimmed V and J ends, which lost 8 bases and 9 bases, there was a span of 19 bases. This CDR3 is 14 amino acids long. The CDR3 spells CATKGTAGLGEQFF. The DNA of the CDR3 is TGTGCCACCAAAGGGACAGCGGGCCTGGGTGAGCAGTTCTTC.

This clonotype was observed a few times. This chain connects TRBV7-2 to TRBJ2-1; D is perhaps TRBD2 (5 bases). Germline values: CDR1 SGHTA, CDR2 FQGNSA. This CDR3 spans 12 amino acids. Trimming took off 5 bases at V and 12 bases at J, with 14 bases between the two ends. In DNA, the CDR3 is TGTGCCAGCAGCCTGGACTGGGCCGGGCAGTTCTTC. It is translated as CASSLDWAGQFF.

For this clonotype: The junction departs from germline at one end; a sequencing error may be responsible. The rearrangement joins TRBV12-3 or TRBV12-4 to TRBJ2-1; maybe TRBD1 (5 bases). The CDR3 is made up of 12 amino acids. In DNA, the CDR3 is TGTGCCAGCAGTCCAGTGGGGCGGCTACCGGTCTTC. Translating gives CASSPVGRLPVF.

The sample holds a few counts of this clonotype. The CDR3, as DNA: TGTGCCAGTAGTTCACAACAGGGGTCCGTCGCAGATACGCAGTATTTT. Translated: CASSSQQGSVADTQYF. The chain is built from TRBV19 and TRBJ2-3; 7 nucleotides agree with TRBD1. The V segment lost 5 bases and the J segment 4 bases; nucleotides outside the gene matches: 12. This CDR3 comprises 16 residues. From germline, CDR1 is LNHDA and CDR2 SQIVND (reference sequence).

This chain joins TRBV4-3 and TRBJ2-1, with 8 bases lining up with TRBD1. V trimming: 4 bases; J trimming: 8 bases; junction bases outside the gene matches: 13. The CDR3 is 16 amino acids. CDR1 is LGHNA and CDR2 is YSLEER in the germline V gene. CDR3 in DNA: TGCGCCAGCAGCCCCAGTCTTTCGGACAGGGTCGATGAGCAGTTCTTC. This codes for CASSPSLSDRVDEQFF.

This clonotype was counted a few times. The V gene is TRBV7-2, the J gene TRBJ1-5; D is possibly TRBD1 (5 bases). The germline V and J ends were trimmed by 5 bases and 2 bases, with 10 bases remaining between them. The CDR3 contains 14 residues. Germline lookup yields CDR1 SGHTA and CDR2 FQGNSA. CDR3: CASSRSGRNQPQHF. The CDR3 region has the DNA TGTGCCAGCAGCCGGTCAGGGCGCAATCAGCCCCAGCATTTT.

This clonotype was seen repeatedly, ten times or more. This chain uses TRBV7-2 with TRBJ1-2; 8 bases fit TRBD1. V shed 5 bases, J shed 4 bases, and the junction held 12 bases outside the gene matches. The CDR3 has 16 amino acids. Per the germline V gene, CDR1 is SGHTA and CDR2 is FQGNSA. CDR3 amino acids: CASSTRTRGPAYGYTF. The CDR3 nucleotides read TGTGCCAGCAGCACCCGGACCAGGGGGCCGGCCTATGGCTACACCTTC.

There are a few counts of this clonotype. At one of its ends the junction is not consistent with the germline gene, which may arise from a read error. The chain recombines TRBV25-1 with TRBJ2-1; 7 bases agree with TRBD1. The CDR3 is 15 residues long. Germline V gives CDR1 MGHDK, CDR2 SYGVNS. The CDR3 sequence: CASSGSGTALEEHFF. DNA of the CDR3: TGTGCCAGCAGTGGTTCCGGGACAGCCTTAGAGGAGCATTTCTTC.

The chain links TRBV3-1 to TRBJ1-1; possibly TRBD1 for D (6 bases). Per germline, CDR1 LGHDT and CDR2 YNNKEL (reference sequence). Trimming took off 1 base at V and 4 bases at J, with 16 bases between the two ends. The CDR3 covers 16 residues. The CDR3 loop reads CASSQVSTGLGTEAFF. The CDR3 nucleotides are TGTGCCAGCAGCCAAGTATCTACAGGGCTCGGCACTGAAGCTTTCTTT. The variable domain in full, with the rest retrieved from reference TRBV3-1 and TRBJ1-1, is DTAVSQTPKYLVTQMGNDKSIKCEQNLGHDTMYWYKQDSKKFLKIMFSYNNKELIINETVPNRFSPKSPDKAHLNLHINSLELGDSAVYFCASSQVSTGLGTEAFFGQGTRLTVV.

The sample holds a few counts of this clonotype. Here the CDR3 reads CASSLGRLAQHF. The DNA for the CDR3 is TGTGCCAGCAGTTTAGGCAGGTTGGCCCAGCATTTT. The chain combines TRBV12-3 or TRBV12-4 with TRBJ1-5; D gene uncertain. The ends were cut back, 1 base at V and 11 bases at J, with 9 bases in the middle. CDR3 length: 12 residues.

This clonotype occurred a few times. J is TRBJ2-2 and V is TRBV6-1; no definite D call. The germline V gene encodes CDR1 MNHNS and CDR2 SASEGT. Trimming stripped 0 bases from V and 7 bases from J, with 12 bases between. The CDR3 is 15 amino acids. The CDR3 spells CASSEAEPVVGELFF. Here the CDR3 DNA reads TGTGCCAGCAGTGAAGCGGAACCAGTTGTCGGGGAGCTGTTTTTT.

This clonotype was detected a few times. The CDR3 reads CASRVTGGYGYTF. Written as DNA, the CDR3 is TGTGCCAGCAGGGTGACAGGGGGTTATGGCTACACCTTC. The rearrangement uses TRBV27 and TRBJ1-2, with 9 positions matching TRBD1. The CDR3 runs to 13 residues. Germline V gene lookup returns CDR1 MNHEY and CDR2 SMNVEV (reference sequence). V dropped 6 bases and J dropped 5; count of bases not matched to a gene: 4.

This clonotype was seen repeatedly, ten times or more. The chain is built from TRBV5-1 and TRBJ1-1; 8 bases map to TRBD1. Germline V CDR1 and CDR2: SGHRS, YFSETQ. V was pared by 3 bases and J by 8 bases, with 9 bases of the junction left unmatched. The CDR3 loop spans 14 amino acids. The CDR3 protein is CASSSGQGLSEAFF. The CDR3, as DNA: TGCGCCAGCAGCTCCGGACAGGGACTTTCCGAAGCTTTCTTT.

This chain joins TRBV29-1 and TRBJ2-3; the D is unclear. There are 13 residues in the CDR3. Germline assignment: CDR1 SQVTM and CDR2 ANQGSEA. V was clipped by 3 bases and J by 2 bases, with 9 bases between them. In nucleotides, the CDR3 is TGCAGCGTTGAGGGTCAGTCCACAGATACGCAGTATTTT. It specifies CSVEGQSTDTQYF.

This sequence joins TRBV5-4 and TRBJ2-7; no clear D gene. Germline values: CDR1 SGHNT, CDR2 YYREEE (reference sequence). V was pared by 9 bases and J by 4 bases, with 17 bases between. The length of the CDR3 is 13 residues. CDR3 nucleotides: TGTGCCACCCGCGAGCCAGGACCTTACGAGCAGTACTTC. Amino acid sequence: CATREPGPYEQYF.

This clonotype was observed a few times. This rearrangement joins TRBV6-2 or TRBV6-3 to TRBJ1-1, with TRBD1 identical over 8 bases. The CDR3 length is 16 residues. CDR1 is MNHEY and CDR2 is SVGEGT in the germline V gene. V lost 10 bases to trimming and J lost 3 bases; unmatched junction nucleotides: 16. The CDR3 is CATRNRGGDSYTEAFF. CDR3 nucleotides: TGTGCCACCAGGAACAGGGGGGGCGACTCATACACTGAAGCTTTCTTT.

This clonotype was seen many times. The V call is TRBV12-3 or TRBV12-4, the J call TRBJ2-1; D unclear. Trimming removed 1 base from V and 11 bases from J, with 6 bases in between. This CDR3 spans 11 amino acids. The CDR3 bases are TGTGCCAGCAGTTTAGTTGCAAAGCAGTTCTTC. Its protein product is CASSLVAKQFF.

The J gene is TRBJ2-7, the V gene TRBV20-1; D uncertain. This CDR3 contains 9 residues. CDR1 and CDR2 from the germline V gene are DFQATT and SNEGSKA (reference sequence). V dropped 7 bases and J dropped 4 bases, with 5 bases sitting between them. This CDR3 is CSEDYEQYV. The CDR3 coding sequence is TGCAGTGAGGATTACGAGCAGTACGTC.

This clonotype was counted only a few times. The chain's CDR3 is CASSQDFRTGRSTGELFF. The CDR3 DNA reads TGCGCCAGCAGCCAAGATTTTCGGACAGGGAGGTCCACCGGGGAGCTGTTTTTT. The chain carries TRBV4-3 and TRBJ2-2; 8 nucleotides line up with TRBD1. Looked up from germline, CDR1 is LGHNA and CDR2 is YSLEER. The V segment lost 0 bases and the J segment 4 bases; nucleotides outside the gene matches: 10. The CDR3 is 18 residues long.